This TCR beta chain was identified in a study of identical twins. Template switching, a step in the protocol, added a universal primer site, and cDNA carried unique molecular identifiers. TCRdb passed the 5' RACE reads through MiXCR, listing each CDR3 protein once. The repertoire consists of some 1,700,000 distinct CDR3 sequences, with less than 35% occurring once and the leading ten covering around 0.25%. Findings and caveats of the study: Out-of-frame alpha sequences that twins shared showed excess low generation probability.

This clonotype appeared a single time. The target antigen is unknown. The CDR3 length is 17 residues. In germline, CDR1 is KGHSH, CDR2 LQKENI. Deletions cut 6 bases from V and 0 bases from J, with 21 bases between. This TCR came from a newborn girl in good health. The chain is built from TRBV18 and TRBJ2-7; no clear D. The sequenced sample was cord blood. CDR3 nucleotides: TGTGCCAGCTCTCCTTACATGACCGGGTCCCCCTCCTACGAGCAGTACTTC. It codes for CASSPYMTGSPSYEQYF.